This T cell receptor (beta chain) was identified in a study of cytomegalovirus exposure and HLA in healthy donors. This clone appeared a few times. PCR used 60 Vbeta primers and 13 Jbeta primers. Clones were read by immunoSEQ multiplex PCR, and TCRdb kept only the in-frame ones, dropping some. Of under 70,000 clones listed, 86% are singletons. This CDR3 comprises 16 residues. V lost 3 bases, J lost 1 base, and 18 bases lay in between. Germline lookup yields CDR1 GTSNPN and CDR2 SVGIG (reference sequence). The chain employs TRBV30 and TRBJ1-1; tentatively, D is TRBD1 (6 bases). Sample: PBMCs. The clonotype was recovered from a woman aged 25-40 years in good health and CMV-seronegative. CDR3: CAWRQGPEGKNTEAFF. The CDR3, as DNA: TGTGCCTGGAGACAGGGCCCCGAAGGGAAGAACACTGAAGCTTTCTTT. The whole variable domain, filled in from reference TRBV30 and TRBJ1-1, reads SQTIHQWPATLVQPVGSPLSLECTVEGTSNPNLYWYRQAAGRGLQLLFYSVGIGQISSEVPQNLSASRPQDRQFILSSKKLLLSDSGFYLCAWRQGPEGKNTEAFFGQGTRLTVV.